The rows below give T cell receptor beta chains drawn from one sample of a study of cytomegalovirus exposure and HLA in healthy donors. Repertoires were generated with immunoSEQ multiplex PCR, while TCRdb's copy carries only in-frame clones and drops some. The sample records tens of thousands of clones, approximately 81% being singletons. Sample: PBMCs. Receptor source: a woman aged 45-65 years in good health and CMV-seropositive. Each CDR3 is given without its conserved first and last residue. Fields, in order: V gene, clone size, J gene, CDR3 protein. Only part of the rows carry a size: once, few, many, or a class if the clone is expanded.

V: TRBV20-1
size: .
J: TRBJ1-2
CDR3: SAGGDYGYT

V: TRBV5-1
size: few
J: TRBJ2-5
CDR3: ASSLSGSSGETQY

V: TRBV5-1
size: few
J: TRBJ2-2
CDR3: ASSTGLAMNTGELF

V: TRBV19
size: .
J: TRBJ2-7
CDR3: ASSIAYGGYEQY

V: TRBV18
size: .
J: TRBJ2-7
CDR3: ASSPKDRAGSEQY

V: TRBV5-1
size: .
J: TRBJ1-2
CDR3: ASSLASRDGGDGYT

V: TRBV6-5
size: once
J: .
CDR3: ASSFDRGGYEQY

V: TRBV5-1
size: .
J: TRBJ2-7
CDR3: ASSLGLAGVQFEQY

V: TRBV4-1
size: few
J: TRBJ2-1
CDR3: ASSLESSGLLLNEQF

V: TRBV10-3
size: .
J: TRBJ1-1
CDR3: AISESRGGMRNTEAF

V: TRBV19
size: .
J: TRBJ2-1
CDR3: ASSPGLVRMNEQF

V: TRBV5-1
size: .
J: TRBJ2-2
CDR3: ASSLEAGVNTGELF

V: TRBV5-6
size: .
J: TRBJ1-1
CDR3: ASSLLLNTEAF

V: TRBV28
size: .
J: TRBJ1-2
CDR3: ASSLEQGHHYGYT

V: TRBV5-6
size: .
J: TRBJ2-7
CDR3: ASSPGDRGLYEQY

V: TRBV7-9
size: .
J: TRBJ1-2
CDR3: ASSTGPGYT

V: TRBV6-6
size: .
J: TRBJ2-1
CDR3: ASSYSLVSDEQF